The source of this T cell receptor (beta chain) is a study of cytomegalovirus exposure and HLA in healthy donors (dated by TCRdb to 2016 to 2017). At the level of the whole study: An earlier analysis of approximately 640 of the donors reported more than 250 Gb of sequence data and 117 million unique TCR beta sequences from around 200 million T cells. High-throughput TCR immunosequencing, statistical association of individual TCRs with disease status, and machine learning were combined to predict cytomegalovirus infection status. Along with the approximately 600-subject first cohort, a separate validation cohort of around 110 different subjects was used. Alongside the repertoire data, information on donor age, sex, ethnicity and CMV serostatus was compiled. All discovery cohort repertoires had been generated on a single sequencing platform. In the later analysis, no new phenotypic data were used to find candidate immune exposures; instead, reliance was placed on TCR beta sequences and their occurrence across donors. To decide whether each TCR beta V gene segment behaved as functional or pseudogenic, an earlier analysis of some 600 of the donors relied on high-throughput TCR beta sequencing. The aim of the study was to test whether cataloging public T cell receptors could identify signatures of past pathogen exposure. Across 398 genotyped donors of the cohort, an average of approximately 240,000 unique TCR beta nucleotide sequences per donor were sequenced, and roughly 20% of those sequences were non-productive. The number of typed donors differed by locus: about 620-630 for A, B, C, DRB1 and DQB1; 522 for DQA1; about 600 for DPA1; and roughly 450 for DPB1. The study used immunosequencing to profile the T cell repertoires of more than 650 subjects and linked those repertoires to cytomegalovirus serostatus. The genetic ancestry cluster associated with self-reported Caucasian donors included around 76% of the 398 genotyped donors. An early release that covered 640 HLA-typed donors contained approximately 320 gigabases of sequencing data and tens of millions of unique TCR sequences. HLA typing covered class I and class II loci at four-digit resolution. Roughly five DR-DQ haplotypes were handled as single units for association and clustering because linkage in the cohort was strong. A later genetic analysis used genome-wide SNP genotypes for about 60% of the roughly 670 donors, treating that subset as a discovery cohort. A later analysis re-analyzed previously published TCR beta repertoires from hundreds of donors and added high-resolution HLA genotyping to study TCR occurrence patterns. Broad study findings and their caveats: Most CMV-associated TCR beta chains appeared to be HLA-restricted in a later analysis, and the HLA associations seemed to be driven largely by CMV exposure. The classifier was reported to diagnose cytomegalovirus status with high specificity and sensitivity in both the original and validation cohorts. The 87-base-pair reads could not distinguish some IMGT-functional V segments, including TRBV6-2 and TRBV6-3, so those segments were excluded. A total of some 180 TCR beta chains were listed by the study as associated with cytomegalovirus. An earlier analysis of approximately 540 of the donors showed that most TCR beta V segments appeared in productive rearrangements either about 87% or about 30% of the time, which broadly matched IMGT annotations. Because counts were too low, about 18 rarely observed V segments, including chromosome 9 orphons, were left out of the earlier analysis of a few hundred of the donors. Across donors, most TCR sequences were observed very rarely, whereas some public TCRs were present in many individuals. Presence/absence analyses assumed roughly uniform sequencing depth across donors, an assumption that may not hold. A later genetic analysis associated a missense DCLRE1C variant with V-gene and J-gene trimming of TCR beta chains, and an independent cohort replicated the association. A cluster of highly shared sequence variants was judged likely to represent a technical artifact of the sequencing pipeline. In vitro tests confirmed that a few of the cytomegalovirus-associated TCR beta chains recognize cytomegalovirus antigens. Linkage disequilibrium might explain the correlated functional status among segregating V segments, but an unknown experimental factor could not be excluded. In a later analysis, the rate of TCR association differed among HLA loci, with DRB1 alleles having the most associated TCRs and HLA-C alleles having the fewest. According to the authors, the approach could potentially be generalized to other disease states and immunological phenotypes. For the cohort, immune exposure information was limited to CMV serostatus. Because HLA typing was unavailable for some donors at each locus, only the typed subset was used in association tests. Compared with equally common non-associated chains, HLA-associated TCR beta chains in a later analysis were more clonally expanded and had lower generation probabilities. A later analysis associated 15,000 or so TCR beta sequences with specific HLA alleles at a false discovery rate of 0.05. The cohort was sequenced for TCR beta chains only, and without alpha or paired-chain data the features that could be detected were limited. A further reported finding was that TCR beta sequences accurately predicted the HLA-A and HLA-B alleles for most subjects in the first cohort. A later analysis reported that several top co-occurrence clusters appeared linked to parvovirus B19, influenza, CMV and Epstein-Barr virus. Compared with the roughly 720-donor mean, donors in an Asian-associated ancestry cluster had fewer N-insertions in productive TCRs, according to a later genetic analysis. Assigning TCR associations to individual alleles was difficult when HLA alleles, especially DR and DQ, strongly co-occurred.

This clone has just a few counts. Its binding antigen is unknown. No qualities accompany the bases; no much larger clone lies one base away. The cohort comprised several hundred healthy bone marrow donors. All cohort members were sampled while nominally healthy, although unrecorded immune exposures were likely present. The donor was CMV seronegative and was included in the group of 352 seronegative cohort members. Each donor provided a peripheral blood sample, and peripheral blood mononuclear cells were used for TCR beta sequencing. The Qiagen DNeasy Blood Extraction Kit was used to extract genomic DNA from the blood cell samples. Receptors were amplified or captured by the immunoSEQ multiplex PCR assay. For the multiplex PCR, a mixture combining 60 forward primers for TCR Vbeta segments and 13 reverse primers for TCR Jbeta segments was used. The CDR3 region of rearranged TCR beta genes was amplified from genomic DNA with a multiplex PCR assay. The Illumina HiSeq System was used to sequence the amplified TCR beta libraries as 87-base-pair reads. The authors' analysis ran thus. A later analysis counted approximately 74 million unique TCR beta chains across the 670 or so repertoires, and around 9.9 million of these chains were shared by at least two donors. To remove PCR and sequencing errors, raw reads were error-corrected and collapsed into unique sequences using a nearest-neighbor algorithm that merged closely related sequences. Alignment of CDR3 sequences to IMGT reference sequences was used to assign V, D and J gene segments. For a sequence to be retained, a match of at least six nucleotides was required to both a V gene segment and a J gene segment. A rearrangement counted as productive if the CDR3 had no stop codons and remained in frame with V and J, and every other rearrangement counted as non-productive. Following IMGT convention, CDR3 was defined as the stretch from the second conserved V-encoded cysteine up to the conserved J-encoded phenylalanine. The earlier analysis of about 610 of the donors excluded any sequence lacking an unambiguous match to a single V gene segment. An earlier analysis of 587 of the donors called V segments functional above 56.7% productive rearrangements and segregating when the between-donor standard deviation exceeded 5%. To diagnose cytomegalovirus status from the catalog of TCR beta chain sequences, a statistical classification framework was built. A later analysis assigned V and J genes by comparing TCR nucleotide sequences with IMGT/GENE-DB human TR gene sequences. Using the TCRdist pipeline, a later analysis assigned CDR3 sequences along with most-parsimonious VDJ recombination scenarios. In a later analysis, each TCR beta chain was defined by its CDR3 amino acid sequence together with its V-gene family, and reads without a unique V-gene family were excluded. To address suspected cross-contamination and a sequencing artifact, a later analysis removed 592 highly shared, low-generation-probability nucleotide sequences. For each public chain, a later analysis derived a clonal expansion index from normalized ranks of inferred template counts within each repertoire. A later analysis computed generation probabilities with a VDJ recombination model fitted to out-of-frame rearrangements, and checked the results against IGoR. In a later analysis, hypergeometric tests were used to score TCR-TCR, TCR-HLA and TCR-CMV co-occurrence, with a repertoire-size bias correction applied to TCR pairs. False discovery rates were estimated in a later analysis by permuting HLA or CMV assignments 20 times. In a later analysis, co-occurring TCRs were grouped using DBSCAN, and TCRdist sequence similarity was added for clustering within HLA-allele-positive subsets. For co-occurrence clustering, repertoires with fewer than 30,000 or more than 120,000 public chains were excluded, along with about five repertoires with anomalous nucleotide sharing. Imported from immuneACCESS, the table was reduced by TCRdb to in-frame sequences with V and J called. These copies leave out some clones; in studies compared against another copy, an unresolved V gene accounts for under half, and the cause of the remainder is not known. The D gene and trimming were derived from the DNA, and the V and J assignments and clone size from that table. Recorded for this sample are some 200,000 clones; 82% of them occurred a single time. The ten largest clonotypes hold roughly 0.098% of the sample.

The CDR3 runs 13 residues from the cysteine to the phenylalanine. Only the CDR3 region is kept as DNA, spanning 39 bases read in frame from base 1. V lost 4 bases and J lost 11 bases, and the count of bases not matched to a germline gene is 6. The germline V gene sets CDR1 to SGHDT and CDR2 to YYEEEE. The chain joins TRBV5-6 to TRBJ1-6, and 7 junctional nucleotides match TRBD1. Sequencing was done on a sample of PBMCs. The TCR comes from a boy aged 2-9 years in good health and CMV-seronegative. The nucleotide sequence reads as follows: TGTGCCAGCAGCCCGAGGGGGCACACACCCCTCCACTTT. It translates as CASSPRGHTPLHF.